The sequence of this T cell receptor (beta chain) was determined in a study of blood T cell repertoires in COVID-19. Study in general: Spain, Italy and the United States supplied samples that represented acute and convalescent COVID-19. T cells, B-cell-depleted T cells, or PBMCs supplied cDNA or gDNA.

Original data processing: Scientists estimated how many nucleated cells there were by amplifying reference gene primers. Using immunoSEQ multiplex PCR, the repertoire was profiled, and TCRdb retains in-frame clones only, with some absent. Clonal size and the V and J genes are those of that table, whereas D and trimming came from the DNA. The table lists about 220,000 clones, about 83% of them singletons. Trimming cost V 6 bases and J 5 bases; bases outside gene matches: 9. The CDR3 consists of 16 residues. CDR1 MNHEY and CDR2 SMNVEV come from the germline V gene (reference sequence). Everyone who took part was roughly 18 to 95 years old, and they came from about 23 US areas.

This receptor was identified in a woman aged 40 to 50 who had been exposed to COVID-19. This chain uses TRBV27 with TRBJ2-5, with 13 bases lining up with TRBD2. The sequencing sample was made of PBMCs or T cells enriched from blood (not recorded which). For the CDR3, the DNA is TGTGCCAGCAGGCCCGGGACTAGCGGGGTTTCGGAGACCCAGTACTTC. Translated, it gives CASRPGTSGVSETQYF.